This TCR beta chain was sequenced for a study of cytomegalovirus exposure and HLA in healthy donors (dated by TCRdb to the late 2010s). A note on the overall study: An earlier analysis of some 600 of the donors reported 276 Gb of sequence data and 100 million to 120 million unique TCR beta sequences obtained from 180 million or so T cells. A separate validation cohort of 100 to 150 different subjects was used in addition to the 666-subject first cohort. Typing coverage varied by locus: about 620-640 donors for A, B, C, DRB1 and DQB1; some 520 for DQA1; over 600 for DPA1; 450 to 480 for DPB1. Rather than using new phenotypic data, the later analysis identified candidate immune exposures from TCR beta sequences and from how often those sequences occurred across donors. All discovery cohort repertoires had been generated on a single sequencing platform. The study profiled the T cell repertoires of under 850 subjects by immunosequencing and related them to cytomegalovirus serostatus. To predict cytomegalovirus infection status, the study combined high-throughput TCR immunosequencing, statistical association of individual TCRs with disease status, and machine learning. HLA typing included class I and class II loci at four-digit resolution. On average, about 240,000 unique TCR beta nucleotide sequences were sequenced per donor among 398 genotyped donors of the cohort, with roughly 19% of those sequences being non-productive. An early release that covered roughly 600 HLA-typed donors contained about 300 gigabases of sequencing data and 70 million to 100 million unique TCR sequences. An earlier analysis of around 540 of the donors applied high-throughput TCR beta sequencing to assess whether each TCR beta V gene segment acted as functional or pseudogenic. To study patterns of TCR occurrence, a later analysis re-analyzed previously published TCR beta repertoires from 600 to 750 donors and added high-resolution HLA genotyping. Alongside the repertoire data, information on donor age, sex, ethnicity and CMV serostatus was compiled. The study aimed to test whether signatures of past pathogen exposure could be identified by cataloging public T cell receptors. Among the approximately 430 genotyped donors, around 81% belonged to the genetic ancestry cluster associated with self-reported Caucasian donors. Several DR-DQ haplotypes were handled as single units for association and clustering because linkage in the cohort was strong. In a later genetic analysis, genome-wide SNP genotypes for about 55% of the roughly 670 donors were used, and that subset was treated as a discovery cohort.

The cohort comprised fewer than 700 healthy bone marrow donors. At the time of sampling, all cohort members were nominally healthy, though unrecorded immune exposures were likely present. The donor was CMV seropositive and belonged to the group of 250 to 300 seropositive cohort members. A peripheral blood sample was collected from each donor, and TCR beta sequencing was performed on peripheral blood mononuclear cells. Genomic DNA was extracted from the blood cell samples with the Qiagen DNeasy Blood Extraction Kit. Points on this clone: The antigen it binds to is not known. There are no base qualities to consult, and no much larger clone falls within one base.

The research as a whole found: Specific HLA alleles were associated with 15,000 to 20,000 TCR beta sequences at a false discovery rate of 0.05 in a later analysis. Linkage disequilibrium might explain the correlated functional status among segregating V segments, but an unknown experimental factor could not be excluded. The study listed 150 to 200 TCR beta chains as associated with cytomegalovirus. In a later analysis, several top co-occurrence clusters were reported to appear linked to parvovirus B19, influenza, CMV and Epstein-Barr virus. About 15 rarely observed V segments, including chromosome 9 orphons, were excluded from the earlier analysis of about 600 of the donors because counts were too low. Sequencing depth was assumed to be roughly uniform across donors in the presence/absence analyses, though that assumption may not hold. An association between a missense DCLRE1C variant and V-gene and J-gene trimming of TCR beta chains was found in a later genetic analysis and replicated in an independent cohort. According to a later analysis, most CMV-associated TCR beta chains appeared to be HLA-restricted, and the HLA associations seemed to be driven largely by CMV exposure. The authors suggested that the approach could potentially be extended to other disease states and immunological phenotypes. Strong co-occurrence of HLA alleles, especially DR and DQ, made assigning TCR associations to individual alleles difficult. Across donors, most TCR sequences were observed very rarely, whereas some public TCRs were present in many individuals. The only immune exposure information available for the cohort was CMV serostatus. Broadly in line with IMGT annotations, most TCR beta V segments showed up in productive rearrangements about 87% or about 30% of the time in an earlier analysis of 587 of the donors. A later genetic analysis reported fewer N-insertions in productive TCRs among donors in an Asian-associated ancestry cluster than the approximately 700-donor mean. A further reported finding was that TCR beta sequences accurately predicted the HLA-A and HLA-B alleles for most subjects in the first cohort. Compared with equally common non-associated chains, HLA-associated TCR beta chains in a later analysis were more clonally expanded and had lower generation probabilities. HLA typing was unavailable for some donors at each locus, so association tests used only the typed subset. The classifier was reported to diagnose cytomegalovirus status with high specificity and sensitivity in both the original and validation cohorts. In vitro tests confirmed that a few of the cytomegalovirus-associated TCR beta chains recognize cytomegalovirus antigens. In this cohort, only TCR beta chains were sequenced, and detectable features were limited by the absence of alpha or paired-chain data. A cluster of highly shared sequence variants was judged likely to represent a technical artifact of the sequencing pipeline. A later analysis found that TCR association rates varied across HLA loci, with DRB1 alleles showing the most associated TCRs and HLA-C alleles the fewest.

The library was built by means of the immunoSEQ multiplex PCR assay. The multiplex PCR relied on a mix of 60 forward primers for TCR Vbeta segments and 13 reverse primers for TCR Jbeta segments. Amplification of the CDR3 region of rearranged TCR beta genes was performed with a multiplex PCR assay on genomic DNA. The amplified TCR beta libraries were sequenced on the Illumina HiSeq System as 87-base-pair reads. The authors' pipeline ran thus. A later analysis tallied 75 million to 95 million unique TCR beta chains across the approximately 670 repertoires, and some 10 million of those chains were shared by two or more donors. Raw reads were error-corrected and collapsed into unique sequences with a nearest-neighbor algorithm that merged closely related sequences to remove PCR and sequencing errors. Alignment of CDR3 sequences to IMGT reference sequences was used to assign V, D and J gene segments. For a sequence to be retained, a match of at least six nucleotides was required to both a V gene segment and a J gene segment. A rearrangement was called productive if the CDR3 had no stop codons and remained in frame with V and J, and every other rearrangement was called non-productive. Following IMGT convention, CDR3 was defined as the stretch from the second conserved V-encoded cysteine to the conserved J-encoded phenylalanine. The earlier analysis of about 610 of the donors excluded sequences that lacked an unambiguous match to a single V gene segment. An earlier analysis of around 600 of the donors classified V segments as functional when productive rearrangements were above 56.7% and as segregating when the standard deviation between donors was above 5%. To diagnose cytomegalovirus status from the catalog of TCR beta chain sequences, a statistical classification framework was built. A later analysis assigned V and J genes by comparing TCR nucleotide sequences with IMGT/GENE-DB human TR gene sequences. Using the TCRdist pipeline, a later analysis assigned CDR3 sequences along with most-parsimonious VDJ recombination scenarios. A later analysis defined each TCR beta chain by its CDR3 amino acid sequence plus V-gene family, and excluded reads lacking a unique V-gene family. As a way to deal with suspected cross-contamination and a sequencing artifact, a later analysis dropped 592 nucleotide sequences that were highly shared and had low generation probability. In a later analysis, a clonal expansion index was calculated for each public chain from normalized within-repertoire ranks of inferred template counts. In a later analysis, generation probabilities were computed with a VDJ recombination model fitted to out-of-frame rearrangements, and the resulting probabilities were checked against IGoR. A later analysis scored TCR-TCR, TCR-HLA and TCR-CMV co-occurrence with hypergeometric tests, applying a repertoire-size bias correction to TCR pairs. A later analysis estimated false discovery rates by permuting HLA or CMV assignments 20 times. In a later analysis, co-occurring TCRs were grouped with DBSCAN, and TCRdist sequence similarity was added when clustering was performed within HLA-allele-positive subsets. Repertoires with fewer than 30,000 or more than 120,000 public chains, plus five repertoires with anomalous nucleotide sharing, were excluded from co-occurrence clustering. TCRdb took over this immuneACCESS table, retaining in-frame rearrangements with V and J assigned. Such tables are incomplete; in checked studies, under half of the missing clones stem from an unresolved V gene, and the remainder is unexplained. Clonal size and the V and J genes are those of that table, whereas D and trimming came from the DNA. This sample has 72,000 or so clones in its table, and approximately 81% of those were observed once. The leading ten clones occupy approximately 7.8% of the sample.

Sequences were obtained from PBMCs. This receptor was taken from a young woman in good health and CMV-seropositive.

The bases read TGCGCCAGCAGACAAACAGGGGGCCCTAGCACAGATACGCAGTATTTT. Its translation is CASRQTGGPSTDTQYF. The chain uses TRBV5-1 and TRBJ2-3; TRBD1 matches 9 bases in the middle. V is trimmed back by 5 bases and J by 0 bases, and the junction contains 7 bases that no gene match accounts for. The CDR3 spans 16 residues, from the cysteine through the phenylalanine. Just CDR3 DNA is preserved here, 48 bases in frame from base 1. Per the germline V gene, SGHRS is the CDR1 and YFSETQ is the CDR2.